This TCR beta chain stems from a study of T cell repertoires in cytomegalovirus infection (dated by TCRdb to about 2019). Turning to the overall study: Donor HLA type was relevant to the analysis, because carriage of CMV infection together with the matching HLA type was indicated by public TCR beta signatures.

A word on this clonotype: This receptor's antigen is unknown. Base-call qualities are not available, and no considerably larger clone is one nucleotide away.

Sequencer: Illumina HiSeq 1500. The raw public reads went through TCRdb reprocessing: fastp at Q25, MiXCR clone calling, in-frame beta chains kept. Here each entry gathers all rows of one CDR3 protein and keeps the most common genes and DNA. In all, the sample holds hundreds of thousands of distinct CDR3 sequences, and 35% of those were seen once. 2.5% to 3.5% of the sample is held by the ten biggest clonotypes. The germline V gene (reference sequence) yields PRHDT for CDR1 and FYEKMQ for CDR2. V is pruned by 0 bases and J by 6 bases, leaving 4 bases of the junction without a gene match. Inclusive of the bounding cysteine and phenylalanine, the CDR3 is 14 residues long. The CDR3 DNA has 42 bases and is translated from base 1. Points the paper makes about the study in general: The ex vivo response was dominated by HLA-C-restricted CMV-specific TCR beta clonotypes, and the single most frequent clonotype in two of eight donors was supplied by these HLA-C-restricted clonotypes. In both this cohort and an independent cohort of over 350 donors, the cumulative frequency of public TCR beta family members distinguished carriers of CMV infection plus the relevant HLA type.

The sample taken for sequencing was PBMCs. This receptor was identified in a human donor in good health (CMV status not recorded). Some clones in this sample may be carry-over from other donors' samples. Rearrangement joined TRBV13 to TRBJ2-7; 8 of the junction bases match TRBD1. The CDR3 is CASSLGRTGPEQYF. The base sequence is TGTGCCAGCAGCTTAGGCCGGACAGGGCCCGAGCAGTACTTC.